This T cell receptor beta chain comes out of a study of Tregs in tolerant kidney transplant recipients. Study results and caveats: Expanding Tregs on activated donor B cells appeared to best identify donor-specific TCRbeta clones. Biological reproducibility was not directly addressed, but technical replication error appeared minimal.

The CDR3 covers 15 residues. V shed 4 bases, J shed 4 bases, and the junction held 7 bases outside the gene matches. CDR1 is SGHDT, CDR2 YYEEEE, per germline. For this clone: The target antigen is unknown.

The data were produced by immunoSEQ multiplex PCR, yet TCRdb's version contains in-frame clones alone and is incomplete. The sample yields 90,000 or so clones, around 94% seen once. Sequenced: CD8+ T cells from blood. This clonotype was sampled from a human donor in good health. The V call is TRBV5-6, the J call TRBJ2-3; 9 bases match TRBD1. The CDR3 DNA follows: TGTGCCAGCAGCATCGGGACAGGGTGGTCAGATACGCAGTATTTT. It codes for CASSIGTGWSDTQYF.